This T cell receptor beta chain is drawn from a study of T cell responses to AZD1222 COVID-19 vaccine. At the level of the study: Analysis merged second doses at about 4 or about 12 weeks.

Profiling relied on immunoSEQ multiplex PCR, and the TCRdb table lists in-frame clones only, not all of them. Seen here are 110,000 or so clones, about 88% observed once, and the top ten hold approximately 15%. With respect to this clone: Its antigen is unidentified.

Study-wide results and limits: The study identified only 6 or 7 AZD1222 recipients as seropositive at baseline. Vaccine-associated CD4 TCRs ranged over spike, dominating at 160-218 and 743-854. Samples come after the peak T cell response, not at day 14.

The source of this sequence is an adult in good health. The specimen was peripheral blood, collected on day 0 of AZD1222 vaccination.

CDR3 nucleotide sequence: TGTGCCAGCTCATCGACTAGCGGCGCGAACACCGGGGAGCTGTTTTTT. Protein product: CASSSTSGANTGELFF. The chain has TRBV18 and TRBJ2-2; the match to TRBD2 covers 9 bases. CDR3 size: 16 residues. V lost 5 bases and J lost 0; bases outside the gene matches: 4. Germline CDR1 and CDR2: KGHSH and LQKENI.